The following is a TCR beta chain sequence with its context. From germline, CDR1 is SNHLY and CDR2 FYNNEI. The CDR3 is made up of 11 amino acids. The germline V and J ends were trimmed by 7 bases and 5 bases, with 8 bases remaining between them. These data come from a study of CD8 T cells in Susac syndrome. The RNA, about 0.5 to 1 ug, was put through reverse transcription using random hexamers. TCRdb itself ran the immunoSEQ multiplex PCR reads through MiXCR, one entry per CDR3 protein. The sample includes 150,000 to 200,000 distinct CDR3 sequences, roughly 94% of them seen just once. The V gene is TRBV2, the J gene TRBJ2-5, with D unclear. Source material: CD4+ T cells from PBMCs. The TCR sequence derives from a human donor with multiple sclerosis. This chain's CDR3 is CASKVGETQYF. The CDR3 DNA reads TGTGCCAGCAAGGTCGGGGAGACCCAGTACTTC.